A selection of T cell receptor beta chains follows, all from one sample in a study of cytotoxic CD8 clonotypes in ibrutinib-treated CLL. Repertoires were generated with immunoSEQ multiplex PCR, while TCRdb's copy carries only in-frame clones and drops some. The top ten hold 5% to 5.5% of the sample, which has some 130,000 clones, more than 75% seen once. Sample: PBMCs, taken after 24 months of ibrutinib treatment. The origin of the receptors is a human donor with chronic lymphocytic leukemia. The conserved cysteine and the conserved F or W are not part of the CDR3 here. Each record gives: V gene, J gene, CDR3 protein.

TRBV5-3,TRBJ1-1,ARSWGDPRAF
TRBV11-3,TRBJ2-1,ASSRAAYNEQF
TRBV6-5,TRBJ1-5,ASSYSAGAGQPQH
TRBV7-3,TRBJ2-6,ASSPPGGLSSGANVLT
TRBV28,TRBJ1-5,ASSSAGNGGTGNQPQH
TRBV25-1,TRBJ1-2,ASRGQTGGYT
TRBV19,TRBJ2-5,ASSLGAVQETQY
TRBV7-9,TRBJ1-1,ASSPTATVMNTEAF
TRBV5-6,TRBJ2-5,ASSLTGGTQETQY
TRBV6-1,TRBJ1-3,ASSPGDEQGIY
TRBV5-1,TRBJ2-2,ASSPGWDTGELF
TRBV7-3,TRBJ1-2,ASSLDGSGLYGYT
TRBV7-6,TRBJ2-7,ASSFGGVEQY
TRBV5-1,TRBJ2-3,ASRQGPSTDTQY
TRBV5-1,TRBJ2-2,ASSPGLTGELF
TRBV5-8,TRBJ2-7,ASSPRVTYEQY
TRBV7-9,TRBJ2-7,ASSYTGEQY
TRBV7-2,TRBJ2-4,ASSPGGAAKNIQY
TRBV7-6,TRBJ2-1,ASSPVGGSVNEQF
TRBV7-2,TRBJ1-1,ASSLGGRANTEAF
TRBV4-3,TRBJ1-4,ASSQGPTGGSEKLF
TRBV5-1,TRBJ1-4,ASSLGPGINEKLF
TRBV6-6,TRBJ2-7,ASRGGTRGYYEQY
TRBV9,TRBJ2-7,ASSVGIAGMYEQY
TRBV18,TRBJ1-1,ASSPGQDTEAF
TRBV27,TRBJ2-1,ASSLLSSGSMYNEQF
TRBV19,TRBJ2-4,ATGQGAQNIQY
TRBV5-4,TRBJ2-7,ASSPTGGLYEQY
TRBV4-1,TRBJ1-2,ASSQEPGVNYGYT
TRBV7-2,TRBJ2-7,ASSPPGGSRYEQY
TRBV5-4,TRBJ1-1,ASSLAGTANTEAF
TRBV6-5,TRBJ2-1,ASSYSRRTPYNEQF
TRBV7-2,TRBJ2-5,ASSLGAGPPQETQY
TRBV7-3,TRBJ2-1,ASSFGTAREEQF
TRBV28,TRBJ2-3,ASSHNSGSTDTQY
TRBV28,TRBJ1-6,ASSLSTDRSPLH
TRBV30,TRBJ2-5,APGVGRTDRRQETQY
TRBV14,TRBJ2-7,ASSPPKIAGNYEQY
TRBV5-6,TRBJ1-5,ASSPTGGVGQPQH